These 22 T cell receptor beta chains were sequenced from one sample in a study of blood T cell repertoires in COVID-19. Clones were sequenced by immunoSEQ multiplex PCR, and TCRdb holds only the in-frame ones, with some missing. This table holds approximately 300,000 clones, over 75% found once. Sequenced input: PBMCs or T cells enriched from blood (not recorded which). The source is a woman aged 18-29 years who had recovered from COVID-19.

CDR3 residues: CASSQGSGATEAFF. The CDR3 DNA is TGTGCCAGCAGCCAAGGATCAGGGGCCACTGAAGCTTTCTTT. The rearrangement joins TRBV3-1 (or the pseudogene TRBV3-2) to TRBJ1-1, with D tentatively TRBD1 (6 bases). Germline V gene data show CDR1 as LGHDT and CDR2 as YNNKEL (reference sequence). The V and J ends lost 1 base and 4 bases respectively, with 10 bases between them. The CDR3 is made up of 14 amino acids.

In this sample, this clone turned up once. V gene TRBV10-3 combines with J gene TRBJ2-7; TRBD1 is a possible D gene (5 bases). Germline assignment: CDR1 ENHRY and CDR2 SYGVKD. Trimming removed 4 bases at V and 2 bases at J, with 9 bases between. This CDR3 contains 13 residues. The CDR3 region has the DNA TGTGCCATCAGTGGAGCAGGGACCTACGAGCAGTACTTC. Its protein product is CAISGAGTYEQYF.

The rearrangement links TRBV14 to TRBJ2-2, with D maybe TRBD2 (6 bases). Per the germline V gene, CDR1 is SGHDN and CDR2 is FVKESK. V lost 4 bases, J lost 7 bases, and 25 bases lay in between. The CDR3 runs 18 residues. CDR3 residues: CASSPRGSVAALGGELFF. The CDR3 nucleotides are TGTGCCAGCAGCCCCCGAGGGTCCGTAGCGGCCTTGGGCGGGGAGCTGTTTTTT.

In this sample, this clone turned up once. The CDR3 region is CASSTTGGAADEQYF. The CDR3, as DNA: TGTGCCAGCTCAACTACAGGGGGCGCAGCCGACGAGCAGTACTTC. The chain has TRBV18 and TRBJ2-7, with 9 bases matching TRBD1. The CDR3 loop spans 15 amino acids. V lost 5 bases and J lost 5; bases outside the gene matches: 10. In germline, CDR1 is KGHSH, CDR2 LQKENI.

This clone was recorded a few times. Written as DNA, the CDR3 is TGCAGCGTTGAAGATCACAACACAGATACGCAGTATTTT. As protein: CSVEDHNTDTQYF. V and J are TRBV29-1 and TRBJ2-3, with D hard to call. Germline assignment: CDR1 SQVTM and CDR2 ANQGSEA. The CDR3 sequence is 13 residues long. Trimming took off 0 bases at V and 2 bases at J, with 6 bases between the two ends.

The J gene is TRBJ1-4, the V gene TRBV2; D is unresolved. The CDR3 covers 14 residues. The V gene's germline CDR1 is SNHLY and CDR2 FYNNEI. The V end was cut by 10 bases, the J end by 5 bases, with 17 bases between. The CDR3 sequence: CANKEPDSNEKLFF. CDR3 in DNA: TGTGCCAACAAAGAACCGGACTCCAATGAAAAACTGTTTTTT.

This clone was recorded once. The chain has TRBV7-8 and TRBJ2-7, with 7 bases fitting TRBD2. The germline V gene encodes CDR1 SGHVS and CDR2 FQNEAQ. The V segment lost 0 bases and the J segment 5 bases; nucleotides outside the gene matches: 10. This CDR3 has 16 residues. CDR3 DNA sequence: TGTGCCAGCAGCTTAGCTCCCTCTCGCGGGAGAAACGAGCAGTACTTC. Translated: CASSLAPSRGRNEQYF.

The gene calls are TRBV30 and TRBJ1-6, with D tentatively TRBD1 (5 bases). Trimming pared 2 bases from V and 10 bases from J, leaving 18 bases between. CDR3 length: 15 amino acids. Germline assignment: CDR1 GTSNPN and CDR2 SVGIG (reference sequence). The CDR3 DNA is TGTGCCTGGAGTCCATTCAGGGCGGGGGAATCACCCCTCCACTTT. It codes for CAWSPFRAGESPLHF.

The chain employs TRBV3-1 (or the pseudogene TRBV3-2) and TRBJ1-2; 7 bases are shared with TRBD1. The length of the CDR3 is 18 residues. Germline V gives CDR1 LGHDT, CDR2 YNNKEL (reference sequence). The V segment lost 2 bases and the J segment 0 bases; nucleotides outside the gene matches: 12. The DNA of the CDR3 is TGTGCCAGCAGCCAAACGGAGGGGACAGAAAACTCTAACTATGGCTACACCTTC. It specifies CASSQTEGTENSNYGYTF.

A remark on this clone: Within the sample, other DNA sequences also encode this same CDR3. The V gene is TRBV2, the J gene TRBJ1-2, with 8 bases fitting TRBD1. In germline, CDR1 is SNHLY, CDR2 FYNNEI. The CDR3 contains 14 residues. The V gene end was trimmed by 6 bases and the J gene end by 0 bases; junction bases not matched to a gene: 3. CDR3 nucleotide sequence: TGTGCCAGCAGGGACAGGGCGGCTAACTATGGCTACACCTTC. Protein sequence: CASRDRAANYGYTF.

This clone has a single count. The CDR3 coding sequence is TGTGCCAGCAGTGAGCAGCAGGTCGGCAATCAGCCCCAGCATTTT. The encoded protein is CASSEQQVGNQPQHF. This sequence joins TRBV6-1 and TRBJ1-5; no definite D call. Trimming removed 3 bases at V and 2 bases at J, with 11 bases between. The CDR3 is 15 amino acids. CDR1 and CDR2 (germline): MNHNS, SASEGT.

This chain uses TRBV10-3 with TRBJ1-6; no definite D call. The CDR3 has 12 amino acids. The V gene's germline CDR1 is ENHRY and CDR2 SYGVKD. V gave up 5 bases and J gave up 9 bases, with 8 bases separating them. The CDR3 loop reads CAISNEGSPLHF. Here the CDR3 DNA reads TGTGCCATCAGTAACGAGGGTTCACCCCTCCACTTT.

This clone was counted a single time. CDR3 loop: CAWREGTGELFF. CDR3 nucleotides: TGTGCCTGGAGGGAGGGGACCGGGGAGCTGTTTTTT. The V gene is TRBV30, the J gene TRBJ2-2; possibly TRBD2 for D (6 bases). Germline lookup yields CDR1 GTSNPN and CDR2 SVGIG (reference sequence). The length of the CDR3 is 12 residues. Between the trimmed V and J ends, which lost 3 bases and 5 bases, there was a span of 7 bases. The whole variable domain, filled in from reference TRBV30 and TRBJ2-2, reads SQTIHQWPATLVQPVGSPLSLECTVEGTSNPNLYWYRQAAGRGLQLLFYSVGIGQISSEVPQNLSASRPQDRQFILSSKKLLLSDSGFYLCAWREGTGELFFGEGSRLTVL.

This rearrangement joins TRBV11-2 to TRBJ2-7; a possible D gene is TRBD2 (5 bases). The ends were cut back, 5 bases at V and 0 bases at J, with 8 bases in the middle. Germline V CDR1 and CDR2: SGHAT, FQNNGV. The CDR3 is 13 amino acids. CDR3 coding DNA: TGTGCCAGCAGCCCTGGGAGCTCCTACGAGCAGTACTTC. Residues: CASSPGSSYEQYF.

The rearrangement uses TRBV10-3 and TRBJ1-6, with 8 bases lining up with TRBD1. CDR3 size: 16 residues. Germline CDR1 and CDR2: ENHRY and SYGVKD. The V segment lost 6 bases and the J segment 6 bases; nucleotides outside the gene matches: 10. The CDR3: CAIRAGTGHSNSPLHF. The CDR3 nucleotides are TGTGCCATCAGAGCCGGGACAGGCCACAGTAATTCACCCCTCCACTTT.

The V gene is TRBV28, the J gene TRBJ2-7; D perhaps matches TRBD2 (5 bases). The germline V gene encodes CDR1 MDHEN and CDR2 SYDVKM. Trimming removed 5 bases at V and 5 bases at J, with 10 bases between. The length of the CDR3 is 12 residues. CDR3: CASSPDYNEQYF. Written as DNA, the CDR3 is TGTGCCAGCAGTCCTGACTACAACGAGCAGTACTTC.

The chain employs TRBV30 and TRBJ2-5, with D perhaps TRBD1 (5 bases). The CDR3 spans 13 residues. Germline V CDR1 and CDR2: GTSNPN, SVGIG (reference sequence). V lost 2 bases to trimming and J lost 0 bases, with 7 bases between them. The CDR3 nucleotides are TGTGCCTGGAGTAAGGGGTACCAAGAGACCCAGTACTTC. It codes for CAWSKGYQETQYF.

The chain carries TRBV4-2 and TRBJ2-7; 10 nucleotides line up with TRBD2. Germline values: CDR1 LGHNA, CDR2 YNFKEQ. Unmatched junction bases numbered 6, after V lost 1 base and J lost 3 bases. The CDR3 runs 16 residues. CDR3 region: CASSQGSGTSDYEQYF. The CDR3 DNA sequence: TGTGCCAGCAGCCAAGGATCCGGGACTAGCGACTACGAGCAGTACTTC.

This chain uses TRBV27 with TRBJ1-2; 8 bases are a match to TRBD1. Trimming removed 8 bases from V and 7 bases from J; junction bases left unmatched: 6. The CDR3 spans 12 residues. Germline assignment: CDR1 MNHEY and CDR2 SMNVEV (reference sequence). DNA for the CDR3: TGTGCCAGCCGGACAGGGACGCTTGGCTACACCTTC. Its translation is CASRTGTLGYTF.

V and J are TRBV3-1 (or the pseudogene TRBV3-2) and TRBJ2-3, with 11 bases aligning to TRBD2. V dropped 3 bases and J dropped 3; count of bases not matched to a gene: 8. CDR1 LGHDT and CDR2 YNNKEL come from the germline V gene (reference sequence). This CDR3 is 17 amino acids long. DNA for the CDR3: TGTGCCAGCAGCCATCCTTTAGCGGGGGGGCCAACAGATACGCAGTATTTT. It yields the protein CASSHPLAGGPTDTQYF.

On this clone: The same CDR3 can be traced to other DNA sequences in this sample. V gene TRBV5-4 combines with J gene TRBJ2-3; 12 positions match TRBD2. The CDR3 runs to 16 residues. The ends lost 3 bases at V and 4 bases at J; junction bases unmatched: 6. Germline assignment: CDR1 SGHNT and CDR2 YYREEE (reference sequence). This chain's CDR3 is CASSSRLAGDADTQYF. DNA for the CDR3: TGTGCCAGCAGCTCCAGACTAGCGGGGGATGCAGATACGCAGTATTTT.

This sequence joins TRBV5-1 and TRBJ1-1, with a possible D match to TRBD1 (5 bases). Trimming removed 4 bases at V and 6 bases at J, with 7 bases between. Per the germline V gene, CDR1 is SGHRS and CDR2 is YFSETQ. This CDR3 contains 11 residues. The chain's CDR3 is CASSQGPEAFF. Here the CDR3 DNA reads TGCGCCAGCAGCCAGGGCCCTGAAGCTTTCTTT.